This T cell receptor (beta chain) comes out of a study of T cells expressing NK-cell markers. Study overall: Sorted CD3+CD56-NKG2C+, CD3+CD56+NKG2C- and CD3+CD56+NKG2C+ T cells were the source of the TCR beta repertoires.

Concerning this clonotype itself: Its antigen remains unknown.

TCRdb derives one entry per CDR3 protein from the 5' RACE reads, leaving out DNA. The sample holds over 350,000 distinct CDR3 sequences. General observations from the study: Expanded clones of NKG2C+ T cells had an unclear HCMV specificity. Leadership of the CD3+CD56-NKG2C+ fraction also belonged to these clonotypes in several donors.

The V gene's germline CDR1 is DFQATT and CDR2 SNEGSKA (reference sequence). This CDR3 spans 13 amino acids. This rearrangement joins TRBV20-1 to TRBJ2-5; the D call of TRBD2 rests on TCRdb alone, since no DNA is present to check it. Sequenced material: blood T cells: a sorted CD56 or NKG2C T cell subset, CD4+ or CD8+ T cells, or bulk PBMC T cells (not recorded which). The sequence derives from a woman aged 45-65 years in good health. Here the CDR3 reads CSAPGGALETQYF.